This T cell receptor (beta chain) originates from a study of CD8 T cells in Susac syndrome. Random hexamers were used to reverse transcribe 0.5 to 1 ug of RNA. The method of amplification for TCR beta CDR3 was immunoSEQ multiplex PCR, covering 54 Vbeta and 13 Jbeta. TCRdb itself ran the immunoSEQ multiplex PCR reads through MiXCR, one entry per CDR3 protein. The table lists more than 80,000 distinct CDR3 sequences, approximately 94% of them singletons, with around 0.41% in the top ten. From germline, CDR1 is SQVTM and CDR2 ANQGSEA. The length of the CDR3 is 14 residues. V was clipped by 6 bases and J by 1 base; unmatched bases: 6. Concerning this clonotype itself: What it binds is not known.

Patients with Susac syndrome showed fulfilment of recently defined diagnostic criteria for definite or probable disease. Overall study findings and caveats: Total CD8+ and CD8+ TEMRA repertoires contained sixteen and five Susac-specific public clones, respectively. Clonal expansion of CD8+ cells in Susac peaked in TEMRA cells (and in active patients).

This clonotype was obtained from a human donor with Susac syndrome. J is TRBJ2-3 and V is TRBV29-1, with 8 positions matching TRBD2. Sequences were obtained from CD8+ T cells from PBMCs. The CDR3 sequence is CSVRGGVGTDTQYF. CDR3 DNA sequence: TGCAGCGTCCGGGGGGGGGTTGGCACAGATACGCAGTATTTT.